The source of this TCR beta chain is a study of metastatic and nonmetastatic thyroid tumors. The V gene's germline CDR1 is DFQATT and CDR2 SNEGSKA (reference sequence). The CDR3 has 15 residues. The V and J ends lost 6 bases and 3 bases, in that order; junction bases with no gene match: 7. This clone has at least ten counts. The antigen is undetermined. TCRdb recomputed clones from the PCR reads via MiXCR. The table includes about 50,000 clones, 4% detected once. General study points: Reports indicated that malignant thyroid tumors showed significantly higher TCR beta diversity than benign nodules did, in blood and tumor.

Patients were all untreated before their thyroid surgery. The chain is built from TRBV20-1 and TRBJ1-4; 10 bases align to TRBD1. The clonotype originates from a female donor with papillary thyroid cancer or a benign thyroid nodule (not recorded which). Some clones in this sample may be carry-over from other donors' samples. Sequencing was performed on blood. The CDR3 DNA reads as TGCAGTGCCCGGACAGGGGGAAAATCTAATGAAAAACTGTTTTTT. Translated, it gives CSARTGGKSNEKLFF.